The entry below describes one T cell receptor beta chain. Between the trimmed V and J ends, which lost 1 base and 1 base, there was a span of 17 bases. This CDR3 region has 18 residues. Germline CDR1 SGHDN, CDR2 FVKESK. These data are taken from a study of T cell changes during pregnancy in multiple sclerosis. Repertoires were generated with immunoSEQ multiplex PCR, while TCRdb's copy carries only in-frame clones and drops some. The sample has more than 70,000 clones; about 91% are singletons. The chain links TRBV14 to TRBJ1-5, with D maybe TRBD1 (5 bases). The sequence was obtained from a female donor with multiple sclerosis, enrolled in a pregnancy study. The starting material was peripheral blood, obtained before pregnancy. This CDR3 reads CASSQAAWGVQSNQPQHF. In DNA form, the CDR3 reads TGTGCCAGCAGCCAAGCCGCTTGGGGGGTTCAAAGCAATCAGCCCCAGCATTTT.